This TCR beta chain comes out of a study of blood T cell repertoires in COVID-19. Across the study: Collection of acute and convalescent COVID-19 samples took place in the United States, Italy and Spain. T cells, B-cell-depleted T cells, or PBMCs provided the cDNA or gDNA that served as material.

A few counts support this clone. As handled by the study authors: Amplification with reference gene primers provided the estimates of nucleated cell counts. Data came from immunoSEQ multiplex PCR; TCRdb stores just in-frame clones and leaves some out. Clonal size and the V and J genes are those of that table, whereas D and trimming came from the DNA. Found here are 390,000 or so clones, nearly 90% of them singletons; the top ten hold 6.5%. The germline CDR1 and CDR2 sequences are ENHRY and SYGVKD. The V gene lost 0 bases and the J gene lost 8 bases, with 13 bases spanning the gap. This CDR3 has 14 amino acids.

The sequence derives from a man aged 18 to 29 with active or convalescent COVID-19. Source material: peripheral blood. The chain has TRBV10-3 and TRBJ1-2; a possible D gene is TRBD1 (5 bases). Written as DNA, the CDR3 is TGTGCCATCAGTGAGTCAATAGGGGCGAAGGGCTACACCTTC. This codes for CAISESIGAKGYTF.